One and the same sample provided the 9 T cell receptor beta chains below, sequenced in a study of blood T cell repertoires in COVID-19. The protocol was immunoSEQ multiplex PCR, while the TCRdb copy is restricted to in-frame clones and leaves out a portion. Of over 150,000 clones in the sample, roughly 79% were seen once. Sequencing was carried out using peripheral blood. These receptor sequences come from a woman aged 65 to 85 with acute or convalescent COVID-19.

The chain couples TRBV9 to TRBJ1-2; D is possibly TRBD1 (6 bases). CDR3 length equals 17 residues. Germline CDR1 is SGDLS and CDR2 is YYNGEE. V was trimmed by 8 bases and J by 3 bases, leaving 26 bases between them. The CDR3 DNA sequence: TGTGCCAGTACTCCCGGAACAGGGAGTAACTACGACTATGGCTACACCTTC. Residues: CASTPGTGSNYDYGYTF. The variable domain in full, with the rest retrieved from reference TRBV9 and TRBJ1-2, is DSGVTQTPKHLITATGQRVTLRCSPRSGDLSVYWYQQSLDQGLQFLIQYYNGEERAKGNILERFSAQQFPDLHSELNLSSLELGDSALYFCASTPGTGSNYDYGYTFGSGTRLTVV.

The rearrangement uses TRBV9 and TRBJ2-5; 11 bases fit TRBD2. The CDR3 spans 14 residues. Germline V gives CDR1 SGDLS, CDR2 YYNGEE. The V segment lost 0 bases and the J segment 5 bases; nucleotides outside the gene matches: 0. CDR3 DNA sequence: TGTGCCAGCAGCGTAGGACTAGCGGGGGAGACCCAGTACTTC. Translated: CASSVGLAGETQYF.

DNA for the CDR3: TGTGCCAGCAGCGAGGACATAAACATTCAGTACTTC. It translates to CASSEDINIQYF. The chain has TRBV12-3 or TRBV12-4 and TRBJ2-4; possibly TRBD1 for D (5 bases). Trimming took off 6 bases at V and 6 bases at J, with 9 bases between the two ends. There are 12 residues in the CDR3.

The chain links TRBV5-4 to TRBJ1-2, with 8 bases identical to TRBD1. V shed 3 bases, J shed 2 bases, and the junction held 9 bases outside the gene matches. The germline V gene has CDR1 SGHNT and CDR2 YYREEE (reference sequence). The CDR3 runs to 16 residues. CDR3 DNA sequence: TGTGCCAGCAGCTCCGGGACAGGCGACTTCAACTATGGCTACACCTTC. Translated, it gives CASSSGTGDFNYGYTF. Looking up the rest from reference TRBV5-4 and TRBJ1-2 gives the full variable domain: ETGVTQSPTHLIKTRGQQVTLRCSSQSGHNTVSWYQQALGQGPQFIFQYYREEENGRGNFPPRFSGLQFPNYSSELNVNALELDDSALYLCASSSGTGDFNYGYTFGSGTRLTVV.

This clone was counted a few times. The CDR3 nucleotides are TGTGCCAGCAGCTTACAAATACAGGGTTCTCCAATTGGGAATGAGCAGTTCTTC. It codes for CASSLQIQGSPIGNEQFF. The chain has TRBV5-5 and TRBJ2-1; a weak D match, TRBD1 (6 bases). Between the trimmed V and J ends, which lost 2 bases and 7 bases, there was a span of 25 bases. The CDR3 is 18 residues long. From germline, CDR1 is SGHKS and CDR2 YYEKEE (reference sequence).

The J gene is TRBJ1-5, the V gene TRBV6-5; D is uncertain. The germline V gene encodes CDR1 MNHEY and CDR2 SVGAGI. Trimming removed 7 bases from V and 9 bases from J, with 13 bases in between. This CDR3 comprises 12 residues. The CDR3 region has the DNA TGTGCCAGCAACTATGTTCTTGGGCCCCAGCATTTT. Translation: CASNYVLGPQHF.

The genes are TRBV6-5 and TRBJ2-1; TRBD1 agrees at 7 bases. Germline CDR1 is MNHEY and CDR2 is SVGAGI. Germline trimming cut 8 bases from V and 2 bases from J; bases unmatched to any gene: 9. The CDR3 has 15 residues. In nucleotides, the CDR3 is TGTGCCAGCGGCCAGGACAGGACGACCTACAATGAGCAGTTCTTC. Protein sequence: CASGQDRTTYNEQFF.

V gene TRBV4-1 combines with J gene TRBJ2-1; 9 bases line up with TRBD1. V was pared by 3 bases and J by 5 bases, with 8 bases of the junction left unmatched. CDR3 size: 16 residues. The germline gives CDR1 MGHRA, CDR2 YSYEKL. This CDR3 is CASSHSIQGADNEQFF. CDR3 sequence (DNA): TGCGCCAGCAGCCATTCTATACAGGGGGCCGACAATGAGCAGTTCTTC.

This chain connects TRBV5-6 to TRBJ2-5; 9 bases agree with TRBD1. Losses at the gene ends were 4 bases for V and 5 bases for J; bases not matched to a gene: 9. Germline loops: CDR1 SGHDT, CDR2 YYEEEE. The CDR3 runs to 15 residues. CDR3 region: CASSGGTGTGETQYF. The CDR3 nucleotides are TGTGCCAGCAGCGGCGGGACAGGGACAGGGGAGACCCAGTACTTC.